This passage covers 25 T cell receptor beta chains from one sample sequenced in a study of blood T cell repertoires in COVID-19. The data were produced by immunoSEQ multiplex PCR, yet TCRdb's version contains in-frame clones alone and is incomplete. The sample holds just over 15,000 clones; 84% are singletons and the top ten take roughly 9.1%. Input material: peripheral blood. These receptors all stem from a human donor in a cohort sampled during active COVID-19.

The chain uses TRBV20-1 and TRBJ2-1; D remains unclear. The CDR3 covers 11 residues. Germline V gene lookup returns CDR1 DFQATT and CDR2 SNEGSKA (reference sequence). The V and J ends lost 0 bases and 13 bases respectively, with 10 bases between them. Written as DNA, the CDR3 is TGCAGTGCTAGAGATTCTAGGCTACAGTTCTTC. Its protein product is CSARDSRLQFF.

This chain joins TRBV19 and TRBJ2-3, with 11 bases aligning to TRBD2. The CDR3 length is 18 residues. Per germline, CDR1 LNHDA and CDR2 SQIVND (reference sequence). V lost 9 bases and J lost 0; bases outside the gene matches: 14. The CDR3 loop is CASGGGTSGHPSTDTQYF. CDR3 DNA sequence: TGTGCCAGCGGGGGGGGGACTAGCGGCCACCCTAGCACAGATACGCAGTATTTT.

This rearrangement joins TRBV5-1 to TRBJ1-2, with D perhaps matching TRBD1 (6 bases). Trimming removed 0 bases at V and 4 bases at J, with 10 bases between. Germline loops: CDR1 SGHRS, CDR2 YFSETQ. The CDR3 is 14 amino acids. The CDR3 spells CASSLGGGPYGYTF. As DNA, the CDR3 is TGCGCCAGCAGCTTGGGAGGGGGACCCTATGGCTACACCTTC.

The chain couples TRBV7-2 to TRBJ2-7; D not certain. CDR3 length equals 13 residues. The V end was cut by 1 base, the J end by 5 bases, with 9 bases between. Looked up from germline, CDR1 is SGHTA and CDR2 is FQGNSA. In DNA form, the CDR3 reads TGTGCCAGCAGCTTAGGAAGAGTTAACGAGCAGTACTTC. This translates into CASSLGRVNEQYF.

The chain is built from TRBV5-4 and TRBJ2-5; D remains ambiguous. Trimming left V 2 bases short and J 5 bases short, with 10 bases between. Germline V gives CDR1 SGHNT, CDR2 YYREEE (reference sequence). The CDR3 is made up of 13 amino acids. CDR3 sequence (DNA): TGTGCCAGCAGCTTAGTAGAAGTGGAGACCCAGTACTTC. Its protein is CASSLVEVETQYF.

This chain connects TRBV14 to TRBJ1-4; D is possibly TRBD1 (5 bases). There are 14 residues in the CDR3. The V end lost 0 bases, the J end lost 10 bases, and 12 bases lay between the germline ends. Germline assignment: CDR1 SGHDN and CDR2 FVKESK. As DNA, the CDR3 is TGTGCCAGCAGCCAAGATTCAGGGTTCAGAAAACTGTTTTTT. The encoded protein is CASSQDSGFRKLFF.

The chain joins TRBV5-4 to TRBJ2-6; 9 nucleotides agree with TRBD1. V trimming: 0 bases; J trimming: 2 bases; junction bases outside the gene matches: 9. CDR1 SGHNT and CDR2 YYREEE come from the germline V gene (reference sequence). CDR3 length: 19 amino acids. CDR3 bases: TGTGCCAGCAGCTTGGGATTTGGACAGGGGAATACTGGGGCCAACGTCCTGACTTTC. Residues: CASSLGFGQGNTGANVLTF.

In its sample, this clone was seen a few times. This chain links TRBV7-3 with TRBJ2-7; 9 positions agree with TRBD1. There are 14 residues in the CDR3. With V trimmed by 4 bases and J by 3 bases, 4 bases remained unmatched. Germline loops: CDR1 SGHTA, CDR2 FQGTGA. CDR3 residues: CASSSGTGSYEQYF. CDR3 DNA: TGTGCCAGCAGCTCGGGGACAGGGAGCTACGAGCAGTACTTC.

The chain employs TRBV6-4 and TRBJ2-2, with 8 bases that match TRBD1. In germline, CDR1 is MRHNA, CDR2 SNTAGT. CDR3 length: 14 amino acids. Trimming at V came to 10 bases and at J to 3 bases, leaving 7 bases not matched to a gene. The CDR3 bases are TGTGCCACCTCCACACAGGGGGACACCGGGGAGCTGTTTTTT. It specifies CATSTQGDTGELFF.

This clone has more than one count but fewer than ten. The chain recombines TRBV4-3 with TRBJ2-2, with D possibly being TRBD1 (5 bases). CDR1 LGHNA and CDR2 YSLEER come from the germline V gene. V lost 0 bases to trimming and J lost 7 bases, with 15 bases between them. The CDR3 loop spans 16 amino acids. DNA for the CDR3: TGCGCCAGCAGCCAAGATATCACTTGGGGCGGCGGGGAGCTGTTTTTT. Residues: CASSQDITWGGGELFF.

The rearrangement joins TRBV19 to TRBJ1-1; 9 nucleotides line up with TRBD1. V shed 8 bases, J shed 5 bases, and the junction held 3 bases outside the gene matches. CDR1 and CDR2 (germline): LNHDA, SQIVND (reference sequence). The CDR3 is 12 amino acids. The CDR3 coding sequence is TGTGCCAGTCACAGGGGGCGAACTGAAGCTTTCTTT. Its protein is CASHRGRTEAFF.

As DNA, the CDR3 is TGTGCCTGGAGTGGACAGGGGTCCGAGCAGTACTTC. It encodes CAWSGQGSEQYF. The J gene is TRBJ2-7, the V gene TRBV30; 8 bases agree with TRBD1. The J segment lost 6 bases and the V segment lost 1 base, leaving 2 bases of the junction unmatched. The CDR3 totals 12 residues. Per the germline V gene, CDR1 is GTSNPN and CDR2 is SVGIG (reference sequence).

This rearrangement joins TRBV7-3 to TRBJ1-4; TRBD1 matches 10 bases. J was trimmed by 6 bases and V by 10 bases; bases with no gene match: 23. This CDR3 is 19 amino acids long. Germline CDR1 is SGHTA and CDR2 is FQGTGA. The CDR3 spells CANVHGLGQGCSGDEKLFF. The CDR3 coding sequence is TGTGCCAACGTACACGGGTTGGGACAGGGGTGTTCGGGTGATGAAAAACTGTTTTTT.

The chain has TRBV6-2 or TRBV6-3 and TRBJ2-7; 8 positions match TRBD1. The V gene end was trimmed by 5 bases and the J gene end by 6 bases; junction bases not matched to a gene: 12. Germline CDR1 MNHEY, CDR2 SVGEGT. This CDR3 comprises 15 residues. Here the CDR3 reads CASSRTGQVGSEQYF. The CDR3, as DNA: TGTGCCAGCAGTCGTACGGGACAGGTGGGATCCGAGCAGTACTTC.

This CDR3 reads CASSLRQGRNTEAFF. DNA of the CDR3: TGCGCCAGCAGCCTGCGACAGGGGCGGAACACTGAAGCTTTCTTT. The chain uses TRBV5-1 and TRBJ1-1; 8 bases match TRBD1. This CDR3 has 15 amino acids. The V gene end was trimmed by 4 bases and the J gene end by 1 base; junction bases not matched to a gene: 6. The germline V gene encodes CDR1 SGHRS and CDR2 YFSETQ.

The J gene is TRBJ2-3, the V gene TRBV19, with 8 bases fitting TRBD1. The V and J ends lost 5 bases and 6 bases, in that order; junction bases with no gene match: 13. Germline V gene data show CDR1 as LNHDA and CDR2 as SQIVND (reference sequence). This CDR3 is 16 amino acids long. This chain's CDR3 is CASSHRQGSLGDTQYF. For the CDR3, the DNA is TGTGCCAGTAGTCACCGACAGGGGTCGCTGGGGGATACGCAGTATTTT.

V gene TRBV7-3 combines with J gene TRBJ2-3; TRBD2 matches 16 bases. V shed 5 bases, J shed 10 bases, and the junction held 6 bases outside the gene matches. Germline-derived CDR1 and CDR2 are SGHTA and FQGTGA. The CDR3 runs 15 residues. For the CDR3, the DNA is TGTGCCAGCAGCCCCGGGACTAGCGGGGGGGCATCGCAGTATTTT. It specifies CASSPGTSGGASQYF.

The chain links TRBV27 to TRBJ2-1, with 7 bases that match TRBD1. The length of the CDR3 is 13 residues. The junction had 6 bases not matched to a gene; V was cut back by 1 base and J by 12 bases. Germline V gene lookup returns CDR1 MNHEY and CDR2 SMNVEV (reference sequence). The CDR3 DNA reads as TGTGCCAGCAGTTTATTAGCTACAGGGGCGCAGTTCTTC. This codes for CASSLLATGAQFF.

This clone is categorized as medium-sized. The chain carries TRBV15 and TRBJ2-1; 8 bases map to TRBD2. The CDR3 loop spans 18 amino acids. Germline CDR1 reads LNHNV; CDR2 reads YYDKDF (reference sequence). V lost 4 bases, J lost 9 bases, and 20 bases stayed unmatched. The CDR3 region is CATSTGGERGLAYGEQFF. CDR3 DNA: TGTGCCACCAGCACGGGAGGGGAGAGGGGTCTGGCCTACGGTGAGCAGTTCTTC.

This chain uses TRBV7-9 with TRBJ1-4, with D perhaps TRBD1 (5 bases). Germline lookup yields CDR1 SEHNR and CDR2 FQNEAQ (reference sequence). Trimming stripped 1 base from V and 3 bases from J, with 6 bases between. This CDR3 contains 14 residues. This CDR3 is CASSLVGANEKLFF. Here the CDR3 DNA reads TGTGCCAGCAGCTTAGTAGGGGCTAATGAAAAACTGTTTTTT.

CDR3 sequence: CASSQAGQGASTDTQYF. DNA for the CDR3: TGTGCCAGCAGCCAAGCGGGACAGGGGGCTAGCACAGATACGCAGTATTTT. The V and J genes are TRBV3-1 (or the pseudogene TRBV3-2) and TRBJ2-3, with TRBD1 identical over 12 bases. Germline V gene data show CDR1 as LGHDT and CDR2 as YNNKEL (reference sequence). V lost 1 base to trimming and J lost 0 bases; unmatched junction nucleotides: 2. The length of the CDR3 is 17 residues.

The rearrangement links TRBV7-2 to TRBJ2-1; TRBD1 is a possible D gene (5 bases). This CDR3 comprises 14 residues. V was clipped by 5 bases and J by 7 bases, with 15 bases between them. CDR1 and CDR2 from the germline V gene are SGHTA and FQGNSA. This CDR3 reads CASSPQVRGNEQFF. CDR3 nucleotides: TGTGCCAGCAGCCCTCAAGTTAGGGGTAATGAGCAGTTCTTC.

The DNA of the CDR3 is TGTGCCAGCATCGGAAGGGAGTTGAAAGCTTTCTTT. Amino acids: CASIGRELKAFF. This chain joins TRBV25-1 and TRBJ1-1; D call uncertain. CDR1 is MGHDK and CDR2 is SYGVNS in the germline V gene. V shed 7 bases and J shed 9 bases, with 15 bases lying between them. The CDR3 spans 12 residues.

The rearrangement joins TRBV7-2 to TRBJ2-3, with a weak D call TRBD1 (6 bases). The CDR3 has 14 residues. Per the germline V gene, CDR1 is SGHTA and CDR2 is FQGNSA. Trimming removed 4 bases from V and 4 bases from J, with 12 bases in between. CDR3 DNA sequence: TGTGCCAGCAGCTCAACAGGGTGGGCAGATACGCAGTATTTT. The encoded protein is CASSSTGWADTQYF. Drawing the rest from reference TRBV7-2 and TRBJ2-3, the complete variable domain is GAGVSQSPSNKVTEKGKDVELRCDPISGHTALYWYRQSLGQGLEFLIYFQGNSAPDKSGLPSDRFSAERTGGSVSTLTIQRTQQEDSAVYLCASSSTGWADTQYFGPGTRLTVL.

The chain carries TRBV5-1 and TRBJ1-1, with 10 bases lining up with TRBD1. This CDR3 is 15 amino acids long. Germline V gene lookup returns CDR1 SGHRS and CDR2 YFSETQ. The ends lost 4 bases at V and 4 bases at J; junction bases unmatched: 7. CDR3: CASSETGGRITEAFF. The CDR3 DNA follows: TGCGCCAGCAGCGAGACAGGGGGCAGGATCACTGAAGCTTTCTTT.